This TCR beta chain was sequenced during a study of T-cell reconstitution after alpha-beta-depleted transplantation in children. Study-wide results and limits: Day-60 TCRbeta diversity that was high in some patients was derived from surviving recipient T cells and thymic progenitors. From newly produced T cells came most of the T-cell counts and diversity one year after transplant. Reported findings indicate that, about two months after transplant, alpha-beta T cells came from several hundred expanded clones, which were derived from non-depleted graft cells.

The V gene lost 6 bases and the J gene lost 8 bases, with 10 bases spanning the gap. CDR3 length: 11 residues. TCRbeta library construction was performed incorporating unique molecular identifiers. MiXCR, run by TCRdb on the PCR reads, gives a single entry per CDR3 protein. This sample has approximately 400,000 distinct CDR3 sequences, with 15% to 20% found just once. This clonotype was observed a few times. The antigen remains unidentified. The origin of this receptor is a boy under two years old who had a stem cell transplant for Wiskott-Aldrich syndrome, so the T cells may come from the graft donor. The chain combines TRBV12-3 or TRBV12-4 with TRBJ1-2; D is undetermined. The source material was PBMCs, mostly from graft donor cells, sampled 360 days after TCRalphabeta/CD19-depleted stem cell transplant. This CDR3 is CASSREGGYTF. The DNA of the CDR3 is TGTGCCAGCAGCCGGGAGGGCGGCTACACCTTC.